What follows are 14 T cell receptor beta chains derived from one specimen sequenced in a study of T cell repertoires in cytomegalovirus infection. TCRdb reprocessed the reads via MiXCR and lists one record per CDR3 protein. The table shows just over 150,000 distinct CDR3 sequences, with 20% to 30% occurring only once. The sequenced sample consisted of PBMCs. All receptors come from a human donor in good health (CMV status not recorded). Some clones in this sample may be carry-over from other donors' samples.

V gene TRBV6-4 combines with J gene TRBJ2-3; D gene unclear. CDR3 length: 14 residues. Deletions cut 0 bases from V and 2 bases from J, with 6 bases between. CDR1 and CDR2 (germline): MRHNA, SNTAGT. The CDR3 region has the DNA TGTGCCAGCAGTGACTCCCTCCACACAGATACGCAGTATTTT. Translating gives CASSDSLHTDTQYF.

This clonotype has a handful of counts. V is TRBV5-6 and J is TRBJ1-2; the match to TRBD1 covers 7 bases. From germline, CDR1 is SGHDT and CDR2 YYEEEE. The CDR3 covers 13 residues. The J segment lost 8 bases and the V segment lost 4 bases, leaving 8 bases of the junction unmatched. The CDR3, as DNA: TGTGCCAGCAGCACGGACAGGCGGGGGGGCTACACCTTC. Amino acid sequence: CASSTDRRGGYTF.

This clonotype has ten or more counts. The CDR3 loop is CASSLALDPGTQYF. The CDR3 nucleotides read TGTGCCAGCAGCTTAGCGCTGGACCCGGGGACCCAGTACTTC. The V and J genes are TRBV7-2 and TRBJ2-5; D uncertain. The CDR3 totals 14 residues. V lost 0 bases to trimming and J lost 7 bases, with 12 bases between them. The germline CDR1 and CDR2 sequences are SGHTA and FQGNSA.

This clonotype was counted only a few times. J is TRBJ2-7 and V is TRBV18; the D gene is possibly TRBD2 (6 bases). Trimming took 8 bases from V and 7 from J, leaving 18 bases between them. Germline V gene lookup returns CDR1 KGHSH and CDR2 LQKENI. There are 13 residues in the CDR3. Written as DNA, the CDR3 is TGTGCCAGCGCCCTCACCAGCGGGTTTGAGCAGTACTTC. This translates into CASALTSGFEQYF.

The sample holds a few counts of this clonotype. The genes are TRBV7-9 and TRBJ1-4; 7 nucleotides agree with TRBD1. V lost 5 bases and J lost 3; bases outside the gene matches: 3. The V gene's germline CDR1 is SEHNR and CDR2 FQNEAQ (reference sequence). This CDR3 is 14 amino acids long. Written as DNA, the CDR3 is TGTGCCAGCAGCCCGGGACAGCCTAATGAAAAACTGTTTTTT. Encoded protein: CASSPGQPNEKLFF.

The CDR3 DNA sequence: TGTGCCAGCAGCGGGACAGGGGGCGCAGATACGCAGTATTTT. It is translated as CASSGTGGADTQYF. The genes are TRBV9 and TRBJ2-3, with TRBD1 matching 11 bases. The junction had 1 base not matched to a gene; V was cut back by 3 bases and J by 4 bases. CDR3 length equals 14 residues. The V gene's germline CDR1 is SGDLS and CDR2 YYNGEE.

This clonotype was recorded at least ten times. The chain joins TRBV7-8 to TRBJ2-3, with D possibly TRBD1 on 5 matching bases. CDR1 and CDR2 from the germline V gene are SGHVS and FQNEAQ. The CDR3 contains 15 residues. V gave up 2 bases and J gave up 2 bases, with 11 bases separating them. CDR3 loop: CASSLFLDNTDTQYF. DNA of the CDR3: TGTGCCAGCAGCTTATTTTTGGACAACACAGATACGCAGTATTTT.

This clonotype has more than one count but fewer than ten. The chain recombines TRBV6-5 with TRBJ2-7; D possibly corresponds to TRBD1 (5 bases). CDR3 length: 13 amino acids. With 9 bases removed from V and 3 bases from J, the gap between germline ends came to 15 bases. Germline V CDR1 and CDR2: MNHEY, SVGAGI. CDR3 amino acids: CASSGPLRYEQYF. The CDR3 DNA reads as TGTGCCAGTTCAGGGCCACTACGCTACGAGCAGTACTTC.

The chain couples TRBV2 to TRBJ2-1, with no clear D. Germline V gene sequence: CDR1 SNHLY, CDR2 FYNNEI. The CDR3 consists of 14 residues. V was pared by 3 bases and J by 5 bases, with 11 bases between. CDR3 in DNA: TGTGCCAGCAGTGAGTCTGAATTTGACAATGAGCAGTTCTTC. Its protein is CASSESEFDNEQFF.

V is TRBV18 and J is TRBJ2-7; 7 nucleotides align to TRBD1. With 3 bases clipped from V and 3 bases from J, the junction kept 5 bases outside the gene matches. The CDR3 totals 14 residues. Germline CDR1 KGHSH, CDR2 LQKENI. The CDR3: CASSPQTGNYEQYF. The CDR3 DNA sequence: TGTGCCAGCTCACCGCAGACAGGGAACTACGAGCAGTACTTC.

About this clonotype itself: The junction departs from the called germline gene at one end, perhaps through a read error. The chain has TRBV7-8 and TRBJ2-2, with TRBD2 matching over 7 bases. The CDR3 consists of 14 residues. Germline-derived CDR1 and CDR2 are SGHVS and FQNEAQ. The CDR3 sequence is CDSSALREVGELFF. The CDR3 region has the DNA TGTGACAGCAGCGCTCTTCGGGAGGTGGGGGAGCTGTTTTTT.

The sample holds many counts of this clonotype. The chain couples TRBV28 to TRBJ2-1; possible D gene TRBD1, 6 bases. The ends were cut back, 6 bases at V and 0 bases at J, with 15 bases in the middle. The CDR3 extends over 16 amino acids. CDR1 and CDR2 (germline): MDHEN, SYDVKM. This CDR3 reads CASRGFQGSSYNEQFF. CDR3 nucleotides: TGTGCCAGCAGAGGCTTTCAGGGGAGCTCCTACAATGAGCAGTTCTTC. Based on the CDR3 plus reference TRBV28 and TRBJ2-1, the full variable domain is DVKVTQSSRYLVKRTGEKVFLECVQDMDHENMFWYRQDPGLGLRLIYFSYDVKMKEKGDIPEGYSVSREKKERFSLILESASTNQTSMYLCASRGFQGSSYNEQFFGPGTRLTVL.

This clonotype was seen a few times. The V and J genes are TRBV7-2 and TRBJ2-1; TRBD1 might be the D (6 bases). The CDR3 has 15 residues. Germline V lookup: CDR1 SGHTA, CDR2 FQGNSA. Trimming stripped 6 bases from V and 7 bases from J, with 19 bases between. The CDR3 loop reads CASSPSGTLVNEQFF. The CDR3 nucleotides read TGTGCCAGCAGTCCATCAGGGACACTTGTTAATGAGCAGTTCTTC.

This sequence joins TRBV28 and TRBJ2-7; possibly TRBD1 or TRBD2 for D (5 bases each). Germline V lookup: CDR1 MDHEN, CDR2 SYDVKM. The V gene lost 1 base and the J gene lost 6 bases, with 13 bases spanning the gap. The CDR3 is 14 residues long. This chain's CDR3 is CASSLYAPGPEQYF. The CDR3 DNA is TGTGCCAGCAGTTTATATGCTCCGGGACCCGAGCAGTACTTC.